These 5 T cell receptor beta chains originate from one sample sequenced in a study of PD-1 blockade in mismatch repair-deficient tumors. Method: immunoSEQ multiplex PCR; TCRdb's copy keeps in-frame clones and lacks some. The table shows tens of thousands of clones, with about 85% occurring only once. This sample comprised peripheral blood, obtained 12 weeks after starting pembrolizumab. The receptor set was obtained from an adult with mismatch repair-deficient cancer.

This chain links TRBV28 with TRBJ2-2; 12 positions match TRBD2. CDR1 and CDR2 (germline): MDHEN, SYDVKM. V gave up 0 bases and J gave up 8 bases; unmatched junction bases: 7. The CDR3 extends over 17 amino acids. CDR3 protein: CASSLWKLAGGPGELFF. Here the CDR3 DNA reads TGTGCCAGCAGTTTATGGAAGCTAGCGGGAGGGCCGGGGGAGCTGTTTTTT.

In its sample, this clone was seen a few times. The V and J genes are TRBV10-1 and TRBJ2-7, with D perhaps assigned TRBD1 or TRBD2 (5 bases each). CDR1 is WNHNN and CDR2 is SYGVQD in the germline V gene (reference sequence). The CDR3 has 14 amino acids. Trimming took off 5 bases at V and 0 bases at J, with 11 bases between the two ends. The CDR3, as DNA: TGCGCCAGCAGTCCCGGGACGGTCTCCTACGAGCAGTACTTC. It translates to CASSPGTVSYEQYF.

This chain links TRBV14 with TRBJ1-1; TRBD1 matches at 8 bases. J lost 5 bases, V lost 6 bases, and 5 bases had no gene match. This CDR3 contains 13 residues. Germline V gives CDR1 SGHDN, CDR2 FVKESK. As DNA, the CDR3 is TGTGCCAGCAGTGAAACAGGGGGGACTGAAGCTTTCTTT. This sequence encodes CASSETGGTEAFF. Complete variable domain (other parts from reference TRBV14 and TRBJ1-1): EAGVTQFPSHSVIEKGQTVTLRCDPISGHDNLYWYRRVMGKEIKFLLHFVKESKQDESGMPNNRFLAERTGGTYSTLKVQPAELEDSGVYFCASSETGGTEAFFGQGTRLTVV.

The chain links TRBV6-5 to TRBJ1-1; 7 positions agree with TRBD1. Germline lookup yields CDR1 MNHEY and CDR2 SVGAGI. The CDR3 runs 16 residues. V was clipped by 2 bases and J by 4 bases; unmatched bases: 10. This CDR3 reads CASSYGQQGIGTEAFF. CDR3 sequence (DNA): TGTGCCAGCAGTTACGGCCAACAGGGGATCGGCACTGAAGCTTTCTTT.

The chain carries TRBV12-5 and TRBJ1-5, with no clear D. V was pared by 6 bases and J by 10 bases, with 13 bases between. Germline V gene data show CDR1 as LGHNT and CDR2 as FRNRAP. This CDR3 spans 12 amino acids. CDR3 amino acids: CASGNPDGPQHF. CDR3 bases: TGTGCTAGTGGAAACCCGGATGGACCCCAGCATTTT. Full variable domain (rest looked up from reference TRBV12-5 and TRBJ1-5): DARVTQTPRHKVTEMGQEVTMRCQPILGHNTVFWYRQTMMQGLELLAYFRNRAPLDDSGMPKDRFSAEMPDATLATLKIQPSEPRDSAVYFCASGNPDGPQHFGDGTRLSIL.